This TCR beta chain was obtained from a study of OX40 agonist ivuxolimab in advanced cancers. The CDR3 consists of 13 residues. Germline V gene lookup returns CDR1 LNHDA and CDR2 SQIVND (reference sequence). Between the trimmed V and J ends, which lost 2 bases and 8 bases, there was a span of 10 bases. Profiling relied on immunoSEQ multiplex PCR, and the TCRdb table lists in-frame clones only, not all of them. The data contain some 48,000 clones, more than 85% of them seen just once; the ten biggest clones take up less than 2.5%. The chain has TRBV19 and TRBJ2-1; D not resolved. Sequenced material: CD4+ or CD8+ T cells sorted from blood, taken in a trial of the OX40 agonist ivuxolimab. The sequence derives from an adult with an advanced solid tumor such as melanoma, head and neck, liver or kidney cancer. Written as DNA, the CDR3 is TGTGCCAGTAGTATATTTGGTTCGCATGAGCAGTTCTTC. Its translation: CASSIFGSHEQFF.